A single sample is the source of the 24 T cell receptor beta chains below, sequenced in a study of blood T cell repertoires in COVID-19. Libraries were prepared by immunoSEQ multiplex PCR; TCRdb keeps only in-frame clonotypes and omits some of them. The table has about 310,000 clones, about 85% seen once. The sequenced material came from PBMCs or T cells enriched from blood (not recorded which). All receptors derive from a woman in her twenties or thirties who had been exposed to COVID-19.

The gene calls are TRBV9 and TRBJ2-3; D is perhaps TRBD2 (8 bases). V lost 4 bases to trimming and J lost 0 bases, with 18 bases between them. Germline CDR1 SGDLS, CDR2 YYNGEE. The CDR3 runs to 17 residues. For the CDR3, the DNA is TGTGCCAGCAGCAGGGGGCCGGGACTAGGAAGCACAGATACGCAGTATTTT. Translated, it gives CASSRGPGLGSTDTQYF.

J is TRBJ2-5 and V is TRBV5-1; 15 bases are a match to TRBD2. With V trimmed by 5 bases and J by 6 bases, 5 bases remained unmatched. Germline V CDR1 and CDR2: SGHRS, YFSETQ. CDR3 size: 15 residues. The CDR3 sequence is CASRAGTSGGQTQYF. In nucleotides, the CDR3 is TGCGCCAGCAGGGCCGGGACTAGCGGGGGGCAGACCCAGTACTTC.

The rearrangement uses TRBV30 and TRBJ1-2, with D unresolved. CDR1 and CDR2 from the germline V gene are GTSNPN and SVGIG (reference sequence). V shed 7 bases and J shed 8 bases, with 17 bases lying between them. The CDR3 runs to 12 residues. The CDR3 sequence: CASRNAMKGYTF. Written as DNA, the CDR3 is TGTGCCTCACGTAATGCTATGAAGGGCTACACCTTC.

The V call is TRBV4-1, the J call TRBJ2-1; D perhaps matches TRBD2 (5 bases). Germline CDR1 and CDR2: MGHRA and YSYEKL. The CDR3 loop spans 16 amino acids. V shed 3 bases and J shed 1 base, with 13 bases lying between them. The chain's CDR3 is CASSQLAGRSYNEQFF. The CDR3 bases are TGCGCCAGCAGCCAGCTAGCCGGGCGATCCTACAATGAGCAGTTCTTC.

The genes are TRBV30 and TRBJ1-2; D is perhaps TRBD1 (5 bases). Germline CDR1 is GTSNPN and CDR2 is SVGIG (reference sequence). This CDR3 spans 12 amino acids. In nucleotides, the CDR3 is TGTGCTGGAATGACAGACGCATATGGCTACACCTTC. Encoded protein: CAGMTDAYGYTF.

The CDR3 nucleotides read TGCGCCAGCAGCTGGGGAGGGGACACTGAAGCTTTCTTT. Translating it yields CASSWGGDTEAFF. The rearrangement uses TRBV5-1 and TRBJ1-1; D might be TRBD1 (5 bases). Trimming stripped 3 bases from V and 3 bases from J, with 9 bases between. This CDR3 is 13 amino acids long. CDR1 SGHRS and CDR2 YFSETQ come from the germline V gene.

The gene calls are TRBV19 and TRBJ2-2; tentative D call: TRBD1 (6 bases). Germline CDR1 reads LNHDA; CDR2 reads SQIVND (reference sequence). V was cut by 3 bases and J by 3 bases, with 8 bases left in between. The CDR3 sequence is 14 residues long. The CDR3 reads CASSMGADTGELFF. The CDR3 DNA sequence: TGTGCCAGTAGTATGGGGGCGGACACCGGGGAGCTGTTTTTT.

The CDR3 region has the DNA TGCGCCAGCAGCCAAGATTCGGGTTTAGCTTCACCCCTCCACTTT. Protein product: CASSQDSGLASPLHF. This chain joins TRBV4-3 and TRBJ1-6; no reliable D call. The germline V gene has CDR1 LGHNA and CDR2 YSLEER. The CDR3 totals 15 residues. V lost 0 bases and J lost 9, with 12 bases in between.

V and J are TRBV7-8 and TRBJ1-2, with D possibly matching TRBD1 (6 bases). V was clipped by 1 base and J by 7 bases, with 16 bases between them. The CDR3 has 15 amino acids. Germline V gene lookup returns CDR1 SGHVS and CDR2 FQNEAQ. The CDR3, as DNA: TGTGCCAGCAGCTTAGAACAGGGCAGAAATAGTGGCTACACCTTC. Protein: CASSLEQGRNSGYTF.

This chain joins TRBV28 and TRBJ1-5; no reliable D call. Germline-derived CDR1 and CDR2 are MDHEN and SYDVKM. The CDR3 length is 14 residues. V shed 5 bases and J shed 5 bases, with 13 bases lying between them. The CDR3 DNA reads TGTGCCAGCAGTCTCAGACTTGGGTATCAGCCCCAGCATTTT. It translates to CASSLRLGYQPQHF.

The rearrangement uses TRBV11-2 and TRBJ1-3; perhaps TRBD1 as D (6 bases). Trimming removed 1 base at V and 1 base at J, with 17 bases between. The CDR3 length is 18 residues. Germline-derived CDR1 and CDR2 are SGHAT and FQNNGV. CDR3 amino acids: CASSLGRYRQGSGNTIYF. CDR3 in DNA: TGTGCCAGCAGCTTAGGGCGGTATCGGCAGGGGTCTGGAAACACCATATATTTT.

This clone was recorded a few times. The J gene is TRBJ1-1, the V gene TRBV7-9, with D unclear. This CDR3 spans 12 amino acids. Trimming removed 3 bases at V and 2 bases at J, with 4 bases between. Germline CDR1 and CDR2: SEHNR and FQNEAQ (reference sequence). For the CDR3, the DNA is TGTGCCAGCAGCTTTGGCAACACTGAAGCTTTCTTT. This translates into CASSFGNTEAFF.

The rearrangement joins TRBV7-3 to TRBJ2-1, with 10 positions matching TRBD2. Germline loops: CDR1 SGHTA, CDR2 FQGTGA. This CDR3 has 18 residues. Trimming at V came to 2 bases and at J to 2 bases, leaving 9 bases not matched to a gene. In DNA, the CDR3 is TGTGCCAGCAGCTTATCGCAGCGGGGGGGCTGGACCTACAATGAGCAGTTCTTC. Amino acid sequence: CASSLSQRGGWTYNEQFF.

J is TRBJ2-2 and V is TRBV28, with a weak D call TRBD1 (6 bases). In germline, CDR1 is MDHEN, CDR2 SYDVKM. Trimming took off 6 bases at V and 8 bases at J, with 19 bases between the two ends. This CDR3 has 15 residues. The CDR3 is CASSPRDTQVGELFF. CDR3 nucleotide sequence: TGTGCCAGCAGCCCCCGGGACACCCAAGTAGGGGAGCTGTTTTTT.

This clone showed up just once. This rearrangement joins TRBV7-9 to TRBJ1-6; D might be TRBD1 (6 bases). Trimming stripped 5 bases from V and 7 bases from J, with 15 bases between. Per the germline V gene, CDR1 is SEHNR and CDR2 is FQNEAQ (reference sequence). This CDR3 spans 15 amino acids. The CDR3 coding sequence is TGTGCCAGCAGCGATACCGGGACACCCAATTCACCCCTCCACTTT. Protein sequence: CASSDTGTPNSPLHF.

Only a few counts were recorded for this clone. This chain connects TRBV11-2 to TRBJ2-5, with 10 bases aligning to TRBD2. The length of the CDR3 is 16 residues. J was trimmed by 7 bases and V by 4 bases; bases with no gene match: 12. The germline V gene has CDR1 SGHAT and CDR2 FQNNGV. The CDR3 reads CASSSPSAGGRGTQYF. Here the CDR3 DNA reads TGTGCCAGCAGCTCACCCTCAGCGGGAGGGAGGGGGACCCAGTACTTC. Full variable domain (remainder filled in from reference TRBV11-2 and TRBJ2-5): EAGVAQSPRYKIIEKRQSVAFWCNPISGHATLYWYQQILGQGPKLLIQFQNNGVVDDSQLPKDRFSAERLKGVDSTLKIQPAKLEDSAVYLCASSSPSAGGRGTQYFGPGTRLLVL.

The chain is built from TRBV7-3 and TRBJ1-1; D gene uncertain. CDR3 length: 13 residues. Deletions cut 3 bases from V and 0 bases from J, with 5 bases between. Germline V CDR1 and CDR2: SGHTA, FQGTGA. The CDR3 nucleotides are TGTGCCAGCAGCTTGTATATGAACACTGAAGCTTTCTTT. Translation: CASSLYMNTEAFF. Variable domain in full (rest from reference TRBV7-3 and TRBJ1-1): GAGVSQTPSNKVTEKGKYVELRCDPISGHTALYWYRQSLGQGPEFLIYFQGTGAADDSGLPNDRFFAVRPEGSVSTLKIQRTERGDSAVYLCASSLYMNTEAFFGQGTRLTVV.

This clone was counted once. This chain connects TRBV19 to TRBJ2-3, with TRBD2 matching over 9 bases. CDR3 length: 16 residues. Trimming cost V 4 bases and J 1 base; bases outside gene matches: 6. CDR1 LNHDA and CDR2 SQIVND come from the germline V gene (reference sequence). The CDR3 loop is CASSTPRLAGTDTQYF. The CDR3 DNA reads TGTGCCAGTAGTACCCCTCGACTAGCGGGCACAGATACGCAGTATTTT.

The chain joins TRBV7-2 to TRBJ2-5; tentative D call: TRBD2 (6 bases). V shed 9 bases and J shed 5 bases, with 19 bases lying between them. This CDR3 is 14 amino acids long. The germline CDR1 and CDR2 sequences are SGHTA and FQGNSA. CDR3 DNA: TGTGCCAGTCTCGACGGAGGGCCACGGGAGACCCAGTACTTC. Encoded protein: CASLDGGPRETQYF.

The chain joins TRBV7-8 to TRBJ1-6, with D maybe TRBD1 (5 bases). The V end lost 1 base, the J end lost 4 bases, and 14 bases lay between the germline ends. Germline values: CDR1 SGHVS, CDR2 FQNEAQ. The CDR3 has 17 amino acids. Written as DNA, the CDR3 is TGTGCCAGCAGCTTAGTACAGGACGGCCTATATAATTCACCCCTCCACTTT. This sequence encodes CASSLVQDGLYNSPLHF.

CDR3 sequence: CASIGQGPNYGYTF. CDR3 DNA: TGTGCCAGCATAGGGCAGGGTCCTAACTATGGCTACACCTTC. The V gene is TRBV6-5, the J gene TRBJ1-2; D perhaps matches TRBD1 (5 bases). Trimming cost V 7 bases and J 0 bases, with 12 bases left between them. Germline CDR1 reads MNHEY; CDR2 reads SVGAGI. The CDR3 length is 14 residues.

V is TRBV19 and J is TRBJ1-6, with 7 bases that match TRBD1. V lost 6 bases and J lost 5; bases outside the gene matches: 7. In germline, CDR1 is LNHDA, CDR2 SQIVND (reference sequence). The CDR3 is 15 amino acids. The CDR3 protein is CASRPTGFDNSPLHF. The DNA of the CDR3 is TGTGCCAGTAGACCGACAGGGTTTGATAATTCACCCCTCCACTTT.

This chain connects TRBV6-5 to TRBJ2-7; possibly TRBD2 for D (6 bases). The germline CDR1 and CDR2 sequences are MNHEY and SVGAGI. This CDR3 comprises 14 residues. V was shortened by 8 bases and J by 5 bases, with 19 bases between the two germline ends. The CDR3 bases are TGTGCCAGCGACCGGGGGACGGAGGTCCACGAGCAGTACTTC. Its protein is CASDRGTEVHEQYF.

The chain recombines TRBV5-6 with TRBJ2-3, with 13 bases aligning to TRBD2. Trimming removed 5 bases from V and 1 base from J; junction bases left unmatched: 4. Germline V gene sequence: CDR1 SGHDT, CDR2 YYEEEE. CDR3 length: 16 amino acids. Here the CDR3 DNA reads TGTGCCAGCAGGTCCGGGACTAGCGGGGGCACAGATACGCAGTATTTT. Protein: CASRSGTSGGTDTQYF.